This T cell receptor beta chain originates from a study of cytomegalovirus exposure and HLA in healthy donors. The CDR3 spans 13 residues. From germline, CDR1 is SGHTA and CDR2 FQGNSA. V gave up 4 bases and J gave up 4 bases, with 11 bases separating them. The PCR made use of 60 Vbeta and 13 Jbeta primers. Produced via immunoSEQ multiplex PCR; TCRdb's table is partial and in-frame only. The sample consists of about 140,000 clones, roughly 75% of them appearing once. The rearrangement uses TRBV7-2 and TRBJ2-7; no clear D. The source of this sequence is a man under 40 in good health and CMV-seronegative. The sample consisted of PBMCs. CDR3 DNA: TGTGCCAGCAGCTCGTTCTACGGGTACGAGCAGTACTTC. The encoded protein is CASSSFYGYEQYF.